The 27 T cell receptor beta chains listed next were all sequenced from one sample in a study of T-cell reconstitution after alpha-beta-depleted transplantation in children. The authors prepared the TCRbeta library with unique molecular identifiers. TCRdb used MiXCR to reprocess the PCR reads, holding one entry per CDR3 protein. The sample has about 270,000 distinct CDR3 sequences; 9.9% are singletons. The input for sequencing was PBMCs from the stem cell graft donor, taken from the stem cell graft. These receptor sequences come from a human donor who donated a stem cell graft to a child with SCID.

V usage is TRBV20-1 and J usage is TRBJ1-1; D is perhaps TRBD1 (5 bases). The CDR3 extends over 16 amino acids. V lost 0 bases to trimming and J lost 1 base, with 15 bases between them. CDR1 is DFQATT, CDR2 SNEGSKA, per germline (reference sequence). CDR3 region: CSARDFGGEGNTEAFF. The CDR3 DNA follows: TGCAGTGCTAGAGATTTCGGGGGGGAGGGGAACACTGAAGCTTTCTTT.

This rearrangement joins TRBV5-1 to TRBJ2-4; 7 bases line up with TRBD2. The CDR3 runs to 15 residues. Germline V gene data show CDR1 as SGHRS and CDR2 as YFSETQ. V lost 4 bases, J lost 0 bases, and 4 bases stayed unmatched. Here the CDR3 DNA reads TGCGCCAGCAGCCCTGGGGGGGTAGCCAAAAACATTCAGTACTTC. Translation gives CASSPGGVAKNIQYF.

Regarding this clonotype: A much larger clone lies a single base off, so this may be a read error. The V call is TRBV10-3, the J call TRBJ2-7, with a possible D match to TRBD2 (5 bases). Germline V lookup: CDR1 ENHRY, CDR2 SYGVKD. The CDR3 extends over 13 amino acids. The CDR3 DNA is TGTGTCATCAGTGAGGGAGTCTCCTACGAGCAGTACTTC. Its translation: CVISEGVSYEQYF.

The V gene is TRBV20-1, the J gene TRBJ2-6, with 8 positions matching TRBD1. This CDR3 contains 15 residues. The V segment lost 5 bases and the J segment 4 bases; nucleotides outside the gene matches: 7. Germline lookup yields CDR1 DFQATT and CDR2 SNEGSKA (reference sequence). In DNA form, the CDR3 reads TGCAGTGCTGAACGGACAGGGTACGGGGCCAACGTCCTGACTTTC. Translated: CSAERTGYGANVLTF.

The V call is TRBV19, the J call TRBJ1-4; D is unresolved. Looked up from germline, CDR1 is LNHDA and CDR2 is SQIVND (reference sequence). Trimming pared 3 bases from V and 0 bases from J, leaving 11 bases between. This CDR3 is built from 16 residues. CDR3 DNA sequence: TGTGCCAGTAGTATGGGCGGACGAACAACTAATGAAAAACTGTTTTTT. Translated: CASSMGGRTTNEKLFF. Variable domain in full (rest from reference TRBV19 and TRBJ1-4): DGGITQSPKYLFRKEGQNVTLSCEQNLNHDAMYWYRQDPGQGLRLIYYSQIVNDFQKGDIAEGYSVSREKKESFPLTVTSAQKNPTAFYLCASSMGGRTTNEKLFFGSGTQLSVL.

The chain recombines TRBV27 with TRBJ2-7, with 8 positions matching TRBD2. Germline lookup yields CDR1 MNHEY and CDR2 SMNVEV (reference sequence). V dropped 6 bases and J dropped 4; count of bases not matched to a gene: 8. The CDR3 runs to 14 residues. The CDR3 DNA is TGTGCCAGCAGCCCACAGCGGGGGCCTTACGAGCAGTACTTC. Protein sequence: CASSPQRGPYEQYF.

This clonotype was seen at least ten times. The genes are TRBV12-3 or TRBV12-4 and TRBJ2-7; TRBD1 is a possible D gene (5 bases). CDR3 size: 14 residues. Trimming cost V 3 bases and J 3 bases, with 12 bases left between them. CDR3 region: CASSFQAGNYEQYF. CDR3 nucleotides: TGTGCCAGCAGTTTCCAGGCAGGGAACTACGAGCAGTACTTC.

V usage is TRBV4-1 and J usage is TRBJ1-4; D is undetermined. Per the germline V gene, CDR1 is MGHRA and CDR2 is YSYEKL. This CDR3 has 15 residues. V lost 1 base and J 4 bases, leaving 10 bases between the germline ends. CDR3 DNA sequence: TGCGCCAGCAGCCAAGTTTTACAGCTTAATGAAAAACTGTTTTTT. Translated: CASSQVLQLNEKLFF.

This sequence joins TRBV3-1 and TRBJ1-1, with D hard to call. This CDR3 comprises 12 residues. Trimming took 0 bases from V and 7 from J, leaving 6 bases between them. CDR1 LGHDT and CDR2 YNNKEL come from the germline V gene (reference sequence). Here the CDR3 DNA reads TGTGCCAGCAGCCAAGAGCTGGGTGAAGCTTTCTTT. Encoded protein: CASSQELGEAFF.

The J gene is TRBJ2-5, the V gene TRBV2; perhaps TRBD2 as D (5 bases). The germline V and J ends were trimmed by 3 bases and 3 bases, with 14 bases remaining between them. Germline V gene lookup returns CDR1 SNHLY and CDR2 FYNNEI. This CDR3 comprises 15 residues. The CDR3 DNA sequence: TGTGCCAGCAGTGACCGGACTCGACGAGAAGAGACCCAGTACTTC. Translated, it gives CASSDRTRREETQYF.

The genes are TRBV27 and TRBJ1-2, with TRBD1 matching over 7 bases. The CDR3 is 14 amino acids. Germline-derived CDR1 and CDR2 are MNHEY and SMNVEV (reference sequence). V dropped 0 bases and J dropped 10; count of bases not matched to a gene: 8. The CDR3 loop is CASSLSFNRGDYTF. The CDR3 nucleotides read TGTGCCAGCAGTTTATCGTTTAACAGGGGTGACTACACCTTC.

This clonotype was counted between two and nine times. V is TRBV6-5 and J is TRBJ2-1, with D perhaps matching TRBD1 (5 bases). Germline V gene lookup returns CDR1 MNHEY and CDR2 SVGAGI. The CDR3 runs 14 residues. V shed 2 bases and J shed 6 bases, with 11 bases lying between them. CDR3 loop: CASSYGATVNEQFF. DNA for the CDR3: TGTGCCAGCAGTTACGGGGCGACAGTCAATGAGCAGTTCTTC.

This clonotype was seen a handful of times. The V gene is TRBV5-4, the J gene TRBJ1-1; the D gene is possibly TRBD1 (5 bases). V was pared by 4 bases and J by 3 bases, with 16 bases between. Per germline, CDR1 SGHNT and CDR2 YYREEE (reference sequence). This CDR3 has 15 residues. The CDR3 coding sequence is TGTGCCAGCAGCCTGACCCGCGGAGGGGACACTGAAGCTTTCTTT. This encodes CASSLTRGGDTEAFF.

A few counts support this clonotype. This sequence joins TRBV5-8 and TRBJ2-5; D may be TRBD1 (5 bases). This CDR3 is 16 amino acids long. Trimming cost V 4 bases and J 1 base, with 17 bases left between them. Looked up from germline, CDR1 is SGHTS and CDR2 is YDEGEE. The CDR3 spells CASSGRWGRIQETQYF. The CDR3 nucleotides read TGTGCCAGCAGCGGCCGTTGGGGCAGGATCCAAGAGACCCAGTACTTC. The full variable domain, rest sourced from reference TRBV5-8 and TRBJ2-5, is EAGVTQSPTHLIKTRGQQATLRCSPISGHTSVYWYQQALGLGLQFLLWYDEGEERNRGNFPPRFSGRQFPNYSSELNVNALELEDSALYLCASSGRWGRIQETQYFGPGTRLLVL.

This clonotype occurred many times. This rearrangement joins TRBV10-3 to TRBJ2-3; no definite D call. Trimming left V 0 bases short and J 2 bases short, with 3 bases between. CDR3 size: 13 residues. CDR1 is ENHRY, CDR2 SYGVKD, per germline. The CDR3: CAISESSTDTQYF. CDR3 nucleotide sequence: TGTGCCATCAGTGAGTCGTCCACAGATACGCAGTATTTT.

The J gene is TRBJ1-1, the V gene TRBV29-1; tentative D call: TRBD1 (5 bases). Germline V CDR1 and CDR2: SQVTM, ANQGSEA. The CDR3 length is 14 residues. Trimming took off 4 bases at V and 2 bases at J, with 14 bases between the two ends. The CDR3 nucleotides read TGCAGCGTTGCGGGGGGAATCCACAACACTGAAGCTTTCTTT. Translating gives CSVAGGIHNTEAFF.

This clonotype was seen only a few times. V and J are TRBV10-3 and TRBJ1-2, with D perhaps TRBD1 (6 bases). V was shortened by 7 bases and J by 8 bases, with 17 bases between the two germline ends. CDR1 is ENHRY and CDR2 is SYGVKD in the germline V gene. This CDR3 comprises 13 residues. CDR3 in DNA: TGTGCCATCAATCTTGAGGGGGTCCTCGGCTACACCTTC. Protein product: CAINLEGVLGYTF.

The chain uses TRBV12-3 or TRBV12-4 and TRBJ2-2; TRBD1 matches 11 bases. The CDR3 is 15 residues long. After removal of 5 bases from V and 7 bases from J, the junction contained 6 bases not matched to a gene. In nucleotides, the CDR3 is TGTGCCAGCAGTCCCTGGACAGGGGGCGGCGGGGAGCTGTTTTTT. Its protein product is CASSPWTGGGGELFF.

This clonotype was seen many times. The chain has TRBV6-1 and TRBJ2-3; no reliable D call. Trimming cost V 6 bases and J 3 bases, with 10 bases left between them. Germline V gene data show CDR1 as MNHNS and CDR2 as SASEGT. The CDR3 contains 13 residues. CDR3 sequence reads: CASRHSATDTQYF. CDR3 bases: TGTGCCAGCAGACACAGCGCTACAGATACGCAGTATTTT.

The chain uses TRBV27 and TRBJ2-5; no reliable D call. The CDR3 totals 17 residues. V was trimmed by 6 bases and J by 2 bases, leaving 22 bases between them. Germline V CDR1 and CDR2: MNHEY, SMNVEV (reference sequence). CDR3 region: CASSPLGPQGKQETQYF. CDR3 bases: TGTGCCAGCAGCCCGTTAGGCCCACAAGGGAAACAAGAGACCCAGTACTTC.

This clonotype was seen a handful of times. This chain joins TRBV20-1 and TRBJ2-3; D gene unclear. The CDR3 is 13 amino acids. CDR1 is DFQATT, CDR2 SNEGSKA, per germline (reference sequence). CDR3 coding DNA: TGCACCCCTTTGGCTAGTGCTGGAGATACGCAGTATTTT. Its protein is CTPLASAGDTQYF.

V gene TRBV5-1 combines with J gene TRBJ2-7; no firm D call. The CDR3 has 14 residues. Germline V gives CDR1 SGHRS, CDR2 YFSETQ. Deletions cut 0 bases from V and 2 bases from J, with 9 bases between. The CDR3 DNA sequence: TGCGCCAGCAGCTTGGGATCGTGGACCTACGAGCAGTACTTC. Its translation is CASSLGSWTYEQYF.

With regard to this clonotype: The junction shows a germline mismatch at one end, possibly a read error. This sequence joins TRBV9 and TRBJ1-5; no clear D. CDR1 and CDR2 (germline): SGDLS, YYNGEE. This CDR3 has 13 amino acids. The CDR3, as DNA: TGTGCCAGCAGCCCCAGTCTTGATCAGCACCAGCATTTT. Its protein is CASSPSLDQHQHF.

The gene calls are TRBV3-1 and TRBJ1-5; TRBD1 aligns across 7 bases. Per germline, CDR1 LGHDT and CDR2 YNNKEL (reference sequence). With V trimmed by 4 bases and J by 6 bases, 12 bases remained unmatched. This CDR3 is built from 16 residues. The CDR3: CASSPQPGQTAQPQHF. The CDR3 region has the DNA TGTGCCAGCAGCCCCCAGCCGGGACAGACGGCTCAGCCCCAGCATTTT.

This clonotype showed up many times. The J gene is TRBJ2-6, the V gene TRBV24-1; D unclear. The CDR3 runs 11 residues. V lost 12 bases and J lost 4, with 6 bases in between. In germline, CDR1 is KGHDR, CDR2 SFDVKD. The CDR3 nucleotides are TGTGCCGCCGGGGGGGCCAACGTCCTGACTTTC. Amino acid sequence: CAAGGANVLTF.

With respect to this clonotype: A single base separates this from a much larger clone, so it may be a read error. The chain links TRBV20-1 to TRBJ1-1; TRBD1 matches 7 bases. The CDR3 runs to 13 residues. The junction had 8 bases not matched to a gene; V was cut back by 0 bases and J by 10 bases. The germline gives CDR1 DFQATT, CDR2 SNEGSKA (reference sequence). The CDR3 DNA is TGCAGTGCTAGAGATAGAGGACAGGTAGCAGCTTTCTTT. Protein product: CSARDRGQVAAFF.

By share, this clonotype counts as medium-sized. The J gene is TRBJ2-6, the V gene TRBV9; no reliable D call. The CDR3 has 20 amino acids. Germline-derived CDR1 and CDR2 are SGDLS and YYNGEE. The V gene lost 0 bases and the J gene lost 0 bases, with 19 bases spanning the gap. The CDR3 DNA follows: TGTGCCAGCAGCGTAGCTGAAGAGCCAGACCAAAACTCTGGGGCCAACGTCCTGACTTTC. It is translated as CASSVAEEPDQNSGANVLTF.